A selection of T cell receptor beta chains follows, all from one sample in a study of blood T cell repertoires in COVID-19. Data came from immunoSEQ multiplex PCR; TCRdb stores just in-frame clones and leaves some out. The sample records about 56,000 clones, roughly 80% being singletons. The sample consisted of peripheral blood. These receptors were taken from a woman of 80 years or more with acute or convalescent COVID-19. CDR3s include the opening cysteine and the closing phenylalanine or tryptophan. The order of the fields is J gene, D gene, clone size, V gene, CDR3 DNA, CDR3 protein. A D gene is named only where the DNA matches it firmly. Clone size appears in some rows only: once, few, many, or a class for an expanded clone.

TRBJ1-1,TRBD1,few,TRBV5-1,TGCGCCAGCAGCCGGGGGGGACAGTTGAACACTGAAGCTTTCTTT,CASSRGGQLNTEAFF
TRBJ1-1,NA,NA,TRBV5-1,TGCGCCAGCAGCTTGAGGACAGCTTTGAACACTGAAGCTTTCTTT,CASSLRTALNTEAFF
TRBJ1-1,TRBD1,NA,TRBV6-5,TGTGCCAGCAGTTACGAAGGGACAGGGGTCACTGAAGCTTTCTTT,CASSYEGTGVTEAFF
TRBJ1-6,NA,NA,TRBV27,TGTGCCAGCAGTTTATCTGTCACACATAATTCACCCCTCCACTTT,CASSLSVTHNSPLHF
TRBJ2-7,TRBD1,NA,TRBV5-8,TGTGCCAGCAGCCGGACAGGGTTTGGAAGCGAGCAGTACTTC,CASSRTGFGSEQYF
TRBJ1-2,NA,NA,TRBV29-1,TGCAGCGCCCCCTTCGGGAAATATGGCTACACCTTC,CSAPFGKYGYTF
TRBJ1-3,NA,NA,TRBV7-6,TGTGCCAGCAGCGTGACAGAGGCCCCCGGAAACACCATATATTTT,CASSVTEAPGNTIYF
TRBJ1-6,NA,NA,TRBV13,TGTGCCAGCAGCTTAGGCGGGGGTTTGAGTAATTCACCCCTCCACTTT,CASSLGGGLSNSPLHF
TRBJ1-6,NA,NA,TRBV2,TGTGCCAGCAGGAGGGAAACACCCCTCCACTTT,CASRRETPLHF
TRBJ2-1,NA,NA,TRBV2,TGTGCCAGCAGTGAGAACCCCGGTAGTAGCTCCTACAATGAGCAGTTCTTC,CASSENPGSSSYNEQFF
TRBJ2-1,NA,few,TRBV12-5,TGTGCTAGTGGAAACCCCGGTACTGAGCAGTTCTTC,CASGNPGTEQFF
TRBJ2-1,NA,NA,TRBV21-1,TGTGCCAGCAGCAAAATCATCGGGGGGCCGTCCTACAATGAGCAGTTCTTC,CASSKIIGGPSYNEQFF
TRBJ2-7,NA,NA,TRBV19,TGTGCCAGTAGCAAGCTCGGACAGATTTACGAGCAGTACTTC,CASSKLGQIYEQYF
TRBJ1-2,NA,NA,TRBV19,TGTGCCAGCAGAGATACAGGGTTCGACTATGGCTACACCTTC,CASRDTGFDYGYTF
TRBJ2-5,NA,NA,TRBV18,TGTGCCAGCTCAATCGGGACTCAAGAGACCCAGTACTTC,CASSIGTQETQYF
TRBJ2-3,TRBD2,NA,TRBV5-1,TGCGCCAGCAGCTTGGGTGGAGTGGCGGGGGTTCCAGATACGCAGTATTTT,CASSLGGVAGVPDTQYF
TRBJ1-5,TRBD1,NA,TRBV4-1,TGCGCCAGCAGCCAAGGGTGGGGGACAGGGCATCAGCCCCAGCATTTT,CASSQGWGTGHQPQHF
TRBJ2-1,NA,NA,TRBV12-3/TRBV12-4,TGTGCCAGCAGACCTACAGTGTACAATGAGCAGTTCTTC,CASRPTVYNEQFF
TRBJ2-3,NA,NA,TRBV24-1,TGTGCCACCAGTCATCCCCAGGATAGCACAGATACGCAGTATTTT,CATSHPQDSTDTQYF
TRBJ2-2,TRBD2,NA,TRBV5-4,TGTGCCAGCAGCATGGGCTCGGGACTACACACCGGGGAGCTGTTTTTT,CASSMGSGLHTGELFF
TRBJ1-6,NA,NA,TRBV7-9,TGTGCCAGCAGCTTATCAGGAAATAATTCACCCCTCCACTTT,CASSLSGNNSPLHF
TRBJ2-5,TRBD1,NA,TRBV2,TGTGCCAGCAGTTTAGACAGGGGGTACCAAGAGACCCAGTACTTC,CASSLDRGYQETQYF
TRBJ2-1,NA,NA,TRBV3-1/TRBV3-2,TGTGCCAGCAGCCAAAATCAGGCAGATGAGCAGTTCTTC,CASSQNQADEQFF
TRBJ2-1,NA,NA,TRBV7-2,TGTGCCAGCACCGGACAGAGCTCCTACAATGAGCAGTTCTTC,CASTGQSSYNEQFF
TRBJ2-3,TRBD2,few,TRBV3-1/TRBV3-2,TGTGCCAGCAGCCAACAGGGAGGGGAGGATACGCAGTATTTT,CASSQQGGEDTQYF
TRBJ1-2,TRBD1,NA,TRBV4-1,TGCGCCAGCAGCCAAGAGGGAGGGGGACAGGGAGGTCTCGGCTACACCTTC,CASSQEGGGQGGLGYTF